The 21 T cell receptor beta chains listed next were all sequenced from one sample in a study of T cells in Graves' hyperthyroidism and ophthalmopathy. Amplification of TCR beta CDR3 regions was performed using RNA transcripts as template. The HTBI primer set was used in a first-round RT-PCR of the TCR CDR3. TCRdb analysed the multiplex PCR reads with MiXCR anew, one entry per CDR3 protein. The data show some 270,000 distinct CDR3 sequences, roughly 13% seen once. Material: blood. Receptors were obtained from a middle-aged woman with Graves' hyperthyroidism.

This clonotype appeared a few times. The chain links TRBV27 to TRBJ2-1; unclear D gene. This CDR3 has 14 residues. Germline loops: CDR1 MNHEY, CDR2 SMNVEV (reference sequence). Trimming shortened V by 3 bases and J by 6 bases, and 12 bases separated the two germline ends. CDR3 loop: CASSFSRVSNEQFF. The CDR3 bases are TGTGCCAGCAGTTTCTCTCGGGTCAGCAATGAGCAGTTCTTC.

This clonotype was seen a few times. This rearrangement joins TRBV9 to TRBJ2-2, with D possibly TRBD2 on 5 matching bases. Germline V gene data show CDR1 as SGDLS and CDR2 as YYNGEE. V was trimmed by 0 bases and J by 2 bases, leaving 23 bases between them. CDR3 length equals 20 residues. The CDR3 DNA reads as TGTGCCAGCAGCGTAGTAAGGAGCAGCGGTTCACAAAGCAACACCGGGGAGCTGTTTTTT. The encoded protein is CASSVVRSSGSQSNTGELFF.

In this sample, this clonotype turned up many times. The rearrangement links TRBV11-3 to TRBJ2-3; 7 bases are a match to TRBD2. This CDR3 is built from 15 residues. CDR1 is SGHNT and CDR2 is YENEEA in the germline V gene. V lost 1 base, J lost 6 bases, and 7 bases stayed unmatched. The CDR3 loop is CASSLGAGDPDTQYF. The CDR3 DNA is TGTGCCAGCAGCTTAGGGGCGGGAGATCCTGATACGCAGTATTTT. Variable domain in full (rest from reference TRBV11-3 and TRBJ2-3): EAGVVQSPRYKIIEKKQPVAFWCNPISGHNTLYWYLQNLGQGPELLIRYENEEAVDDSQLPKDRFSAERLKGVDSTLKIQPAELGDSAVYLCASSLGAGDPDTQYFGPGTRLTVL.

The table lists this clonotype with many counts. The chain uses TRBV7-3 and TRBJ2-7; tentative D call: TRBD2 (5 bases). The V end was cut by 0 bases, the J end by 5 bases, with 11 bases between. Germline CDR1 and CDR2: SGHTA and FQGTGA. The CDR3 consists of 14 residues. CDR3 nucleotides: TGTGCCAGCAGCTTAACTGGAGGTACCAACGAGCAGTACTTC. Translated, it gives CASSLTGGTNEQYF.

J is TRBJ2-2 and V is TRBV20-1; TRBD2 aligns across 15 bases. The germline V gene encodes CDR1 DFQATT and CDR2 SNEGSKA (reference sequence). J lost 1 base, V lost 8 bases, and 5 bases had no gene match. The CDR3 loop spans 16 amino acids. The CDR3 loop reads CSIRTSGRGNTGELFF. The CDR3 DNA reads as TGCAGTATACGGACTAGCGGGAGGGGGAACACCGGGGAGCTGTTTTTT.

Many counts were recorded for this clonotype. The V and J genes are TRBV6-5 and TRBJ2-7; D gene ambiguous. CDR1 is MNHEY, CDR2 SVGAGI, per germline. The CDR3 totals 12 residues. Trimming shortened V by 0 bases and J by 3 bases, and 3 bases separated the two germline ends. CDR3 nucleotide sequence: TGTGCCAGCAGTTACTCCGTCTACGAGCAGTACTTC. Translation gives CASSYSVYEQYF.

This clonotype was recorded at least ten times. The chain carries TRBV25-1 and TRBJ1-1, with unresolved D. The CDR3 runs 13 residues. Looked up from germline, CDR1 is MGHDK and CDR2 is SYGVNS. Trimming took off 0 bases at V and 10 bases at J, with 12 bases between the two ends. The CDR3 DNA reads as TGTGCCAGCAGTGAATATTCCCACATAGGAGCTTTCTTT. Translation: CASSEYSHIGAFF.

This clonotype was counted ten times or more. The rearrangement joins TRBV7-9 to TRBJ1-6; TRBD1 matches 8 bases. CDR1 is SEHNR, CDR2 FQNEAQ, per germline (reference sequence). CDR3 length equals 14 residues. V lost 5 bases and J lost 10; bases outside the gene matches: 7. Here the CDR3 DNA reads TGTGCCAGCAGCCCGGACAGGGCCCCCTCACCCCTCCACTTT. Protein product: CASSPDRAPSPLHF.

This clonotype was counted many times. The rearrangement uses TRBV4-2 and TRBJ2-1; TRBD1 agrees at 9 bases. The germline V gene has CDR1 LGHNA and CDR2 YNFKEQ. This CDR3 contains 16 residues. V lost 2 bases and J lost 0; bases outside the gene matches: 2. The CDR3 DNA reads as TGTGCCAGCAGCCAACAGACAGGGGGCTCCTACAATGAGCAGTTCTTC. Translated: CASSQQTGGSYNEQFF.

At least ten counts were recorded for this clonotype. The rearrangement uses TRBV24-1 and TRBJ1-2; TRBD1 agrees at 10 bases. The CDR3 has 16 residues. V was pared by 5 bases and J by 7 bases, with 12 bases of the junction left unmatched. Germline V gene data show CDR1 as KGHDR and CDR2 as SFDVKD. The CDR3 bases are TGTGCCACCAGTGTGGGTGATGGGACAGGGGTCTTTGGCTACACCTTC. Translated: CATSVGDGTGVFGYTF.

This clonotype was seen ten or more times. The rearrangement links TRBV6-2 or TRBV6-3 to TRBJ1-1; D unresolved. The V end was cut by 2 bases, the J end by 5 bases, with 9 bases between. Per the germline V gene, CDR1 is MNHEY and CDR2 is SVGEGT. The CDR3 contains 13 residues. The CDR3 loop reads CASSYKIRTEAFF. The DNA for the CDR3 is TGTGCCAGCAGTTACAAAATCCGGACTGAAGCTTTCTTT.

In this sample, this clonotype turned up many times. The chain carries TRBV28 and TRBJ2-7; weak D call: TRBD2 (6 bases). Germline loops: CDR1 MDHEN, CDR2 SYDVKM. V was cut by 3 bases and J by 4 bases, with 13 bases left in between. The CDR3 sequence is 14 residues long. CDR3 amino acids: CASSFRLATYEQYF. The CDR3 DNA is TGTGCCAGCAGTTTTAGGCTAGCGACATACGAGCAGTACTTC.

At least ten counts were recorded for this clonotype. CDR3 amino acids: CASSLREYNSPLHF. The CDR3 region has the DNA TGTGCCAGCAGTCTCAGGGAGTATAATTCACCCCTCCACTTT. J is TRBJ1-6 and V is TRBV28, with a tentative D call TRBD1 (5 bases). Germline lookup yields CDR1 MDHEN and CDR2 SYDVKM. This CDR3 is 14 amino acids long. V lost 5 bases and J 4 bases, leaving 9 bases between the germline ends.

This clonotype was seen ten or more times. The chain uses TRBV7-2 and TRBJ2-3; the D is unclear. This CDR3 comprises 14 residues. Germline CDR1 is SGHTA and CDR2 is FQGNSA. V was trimmed by 2 bases and J by 6 bases, leaving 12 bases between them. The CDR3 sequence is CASSLFFSADTQYF. The CDR3, as DNA: TGTGCCAGCAGCTTATTCTTCAGCGCTGATACGCAGTATTTT.

This clonotype has a count of ten or more. The chain carries TRBV12-3 or TRBV12-4 and TRBJ1-6; possibly TRBD1 for D (5 bases). The CDR3 has 17 amino acids. Trimming removed 2 bases at V and 5 bases at J, with 16 bases between. The CDR3 DNA reads TGTGCCAGCAGTTTAACTCCCGACAGCCACGATAATTCACCCCTCCACTTT. As protein: CASSLTPDSHDNSPLHF.

The sample holds a few counts of this clonotype. The V call is TRBV11-3, the J call TRBJ1-3; D remains unclear. Trimming pared 0 bases from V and 0 bases from J, leaving 6 bases between. The CDR3 runs to 15 residues. Germline V gives CDR1 SGHNT, CDR2 YENEEA. CDR3 amino acids: CASSLDGYSGNTIYF. The CDR3 DNA reads TGTGCCAGCAGCTTAGATGGTTACTCTGGAAACACCATATATTTT.

At least ten counts were recorded for this clonotype. The chain recombines TRBV6-1 with TRBJ2-5; D is uncertain. The CDR3 has 13 residues. Trimming left V 6 bases short and J 6 bases short, with 14 bases between. Germline V CDR1 and CDR2: MNHNS, SASEGT. The CDR3 DNA sequence: TGTGCCAGCAGGACAATTCCTGAAAAGACCCAGTACTTC. Translation: CASRTIPEKTQYF.

With respect to this clonotype: A much larger clone sits a single nucleotide away, making a read error possible. The chain combines TRBV6-9 with TRBJ2-6; D gene unclear. The CDR3 totals 16 residues. Germline values: CDR1 MNHGY, CDR2 SVAAGI. The V end was cut by 4 bases, the J end by 5 bases, with 15 bases between. CDR3 coding DNA: TGTGCCAGCAGTTGGGCAAGCTGGGTGCGGGCCAACGTCCTGACTTTC. Residues: CASSWASWVRANVLTF.

This clonotype has a handful of counts. A much larger clone differs from this one at a single base, so this may be a read error. The chain carries TRBV5-5 and TRBJ1-1, with a weak D call TRBD1 (6 bases). CDR1 is SGHKS and CDR2 is YYEKEE in the germline V gene (reference sequence). The CDR3 has 14 amino acids. V lost 4 bases to trimming and J lost 1 base, with 11 bases between them. CDR3 DNA sequence: TGTGCCAGCAGCAGGGGGGCTTCGAACACTGAAGCTTTCTTT. It translates to CASSRGASNTEAFF.

V gene TRBV19 combines with J gene TRBJ2-7; D may be TRBD2 (6 bases). There are 14 residues in the CDR3. From germline, CDR1 is LNHDA and CDR2 SQIVND (reference sequence). V lost 3 bases, J lost 3 bases, and 12 bases lay in between. Written as DNA, the CDR3 is TGTGCCAGTAGTATCGCGCACGGGAGCTACGAGCAGTACTTC. It codes for CASSIAHGSYEQYF.

This clonotype was picked up many times. The rearrangement links TRBV28 to TRBJ2-5; D gene unclear. The CDR3 contains 16 residues. The V gene lost 5 bases and the J gene lost 2 bases, with 18 bases spanning the gap. CDR1 MDHEN and CDR2 SYDVKM come from the germline V gene. Written as DNA, the CDR3 is TGTGCCAGCAGTCCTATACCTGGAGAAGAACAAGAGACCCAGTACTTC. Translation: CASSPIPGEEQETQYF.